This TCR beta chain was found in a study of T cell changes during pregnancy in multiple sclerosis (dated by TCRdb to about 2019). About the full investigation: Changes in the T cell repertoire over the course of pregnancy were examined in this study in women with multiple sclerosis.

The library was produced with the immunoSEQ multiplex PCR assay. This immuneACCESS table, as held by TCRdb, lists in-frame sequences with V and J called but not all clones. Of the missing ones, under half trace to an unresolved V gene in checked studies; the others have no known cause. This sample has approximately 100,000 clones in its table, and roughly 92% of those were observed once. The top ten constitute 0.8% to 1% of the sample. In regard to this clone: What antigen it recognizes has not been identified. Base-call qualities are not available, and no considerably larger clone is one nucleotide away.

At the junction V is shortened by 4 bases and J by 9 bases, with 7 bases in between. The CDR3, from cysteine to phenylalanine, totals 11 residues. CDR3 DNA is the only sequence kept; it has 33 bases, read in frame from the first base. Sequences MDHEN (CDR1) and SYDVKM (CDR2) are obtained from the germline V gene. The TCR was taken from a female donor with multiple sclerosis, enrolled in a pregnancy study. The input for sequencing was peripheral blood, taken after pregnancy. The V and J genes are TRBV28 and TRBJ2-1, with no D gene named confidently. The nucleotides are TGTGCCAGCAGTTACCCGGGTGAGCAGTTCTTC. This sequence encodes CASSYPGEQFF.